This is a list of T cell receptor beta chains from one sample in a study of blood T cell repertoires in COVID-19. Clones were sequenced by immunoSEQ multiplex PCR, and TCRdb holds only the in-frame ones, with some missing. The table records 100,000 to 150,000 clones, about 70% of them present only once. Material for sequencing was peripheral blood. The source is a man aged 55 to 69 with acute or convalescent COVID-19. CDR3s include the opening cysteine and the closing phenylalanine or tryptophan. The D gene is left open where the match is weak. Size tells how often a clone was seen (once, few, many) or the class of an expanded clone, and some rows leave it out.

TRBD1 TRBJ1-2 . TRBV4-1 CASSSGTGLVYTF TGCGCCAGCAGTTCCGGGACAGGGTTGGTCTACACCTTC
. TRBJ2-3 . TRBV7-2 CASSLQGQSSQYF TGTGCCAGCAGCTTACAGGGGCAGTCTTCGCAGTATTTT
. TRBJ2-5 once TRBV7-9 CASRPGEGTQYF TGTGCCAGCAGACCGGGGGAAGGGACCCAGTACTTC
TRBD2 TRBJ2-1 . TRBV4-1 CASSQDLRLAGDNEQFF TGCGCCAGCAGCCAAGATTTAAGGCTAGCGGGGGATAATGAGCAGTTCTTC
. TRBJ1-1 . TRBV7-9 CASSLRSGTNTEAFF TGTGCCAGCAGCTTACGGTCAGGAACGAACACTGAAGCTTTCTTT
. TRBJ2-5 few TRBV11-3 CASSTLGWGDQETQYF TGTGCCAGCAGCACACTGGGTTGGGGAGATCAAGAGACCCAGTACTTC
. TRBJ1-1 . TRBV9 CASSVDGRANTEAFF TGTGCCAGCAGCGTAGACGGGAGGGCGAACACTGAAGCTTTCTTT
. TRBJ1-2 . TRBV5-5 CASRPPAVYGYTF TGTGCCAGCAGGCCCCCGGCGGTCTATGGCTACACCTTC
TRBD2 TRBJ2-1 . TRBV27 CASSPLAGGFNEQFF TGTGCCAGCAGTCCACTAGCGGGAGGGTTCAATGAGCAGTTCTTC
TRBD1 TRBJ1-4 once TRBV7-3 CASSPPGQINEKLFF TGTGCCAGCAGCCCTCCGGGACAGATAAATGAAAAACTGTTTTTT
TRBD1 TRBJ2-3 . TRBV7-2 CASSQQGGPDTQYF TGTGCCAGCAGCCAACAGGGGGGCCCAGATACGCAGTATTTT
TRBD1 TRBJ1-2 few TRBV4-1 CASSQEGQGLYGYTF TGCGCCAGCAGCCAGGAGGGACAGGGTCTCTATGGCTACACCTTC
TRBD2 TRBJ2-1 . TRBV7-6 CASSPGTSGGGSYNEQFF TGTGCCAGCAGCCCCGGGACTAGCGGGGGGGGGTCGTACAATGAGCAGTTCTTC
TRBD2 TRBJ2-1 . TRBV5-1 CASSLGGRESNEQFF TGCGCCAGCAGCTTGGGCGGGAGGGAGTCCAATGAGCAGTTCTTC
. TRBJ1-1 . TRBV9 CASRLVGESGTEAFF TGTGCCAGCAGGCTTGTCGGGGAATCGGGCACTGAAGCTTTCTTT
TRBD2 TRBJ2-2 . TRBV11-3 CASSLDRGAGANTGELFF TGTGCCAGCAGCTTAGATCGGGGAGCGGGAGCGAACACCGGGGAGCTGTTTTTT
TRBD1 TRBJ1-5 . TRBV24-1 CATSETGGYNQPQHF TGTGCCACCAGTGAAACAGGGGGCTACAATCAGCCCCAGCATTTT
TRBD2 TRBJ2-2 . TRBV7-6 CASSSGRLSTGELFF TGTGCCAGCAGTAGCGGGAGGTTAAGCACCGGGGAGCTGTTTTTT